This T cell receptor beta chain derives from a study of shared clonotypes between healthy human individuals (TCRdb year 2020). Some background on the complete study: The cohort included three men and a couple of women between 18 and 49 years of age. To estimate repertoire size and how much clonotype sharing occurs between individuals, the study deeply sequenced the blood TCR repertoires of about five healthy adults. For each donor, three plates each were used for CD4 naive and CD4 memory, two plates were used for CD8 naive, and one plate was used for CD8 memory. To increase sequencing depth and limit assay-specific biases, TCR repertoire library preparation and sequencing were carried out by different laboratories using diverse techniques. Each donor's leukapheresis produced roughly between about 0.8 and 10 billion PBMCs. Study-level results and caveats: Sharing across several donors was observed for around 5% of naive CD4, 3% to 3.5% of naive CD8, 2% to 2.5% of memory CD4, and about 0.4% of memory CD8 clonotypes. Naive subsets generally had larger estimated clonotype richness than memory subsets. Even with the large sequencing depth, rarefaction of the sorted-subset datasets indicated that sequencing was incomplete. Sampling was restricted to blood, and TCR repertoires in tissue are likely to differ from TCR repertoires in blood. Higher generation probabilities were observed for clonotypes shared by all four sorted-subset donors than for non-shared clonotypes. Based on pairwise subsampling, the degree of clonotype sharing among donors was expected to be affected by sequencing depth. Because the study included a small number of donors, the genetic and exposure-history diversity represented was limited.

The table lists this clone with a count of one. It has no known antigen specificity. No per-base quality is available; no much larger clone lies one base away. Using the deep immunoSEQ assay, multiplex PCR amplified TCR CDR3 regions from genomic DNA. Extracted genomic DNA from each cell subset was spread evenly across all wells of several immunoSEQ 96-well plates, with each plate serving as a replicate. For sorted subsets, approximately 190 ng of genomic DNA, equivalent to some 33,000 T cell genomes, went into each replicate PCR. Purified libraries were quantified with a Qubit 3.0 fluorometer, sized on a Bioanalyzer 2100, and re-quantified with the KAPA Library Quantification kit. Every immunoSEQ 96-well plate was sequenced on a dedicated single-read 150-cycle Illumina NextSeq 550 flow cell. As for how the authors treated the data: Because only junctional sequences without quality scores were contained in the immunoSEQ output, filtering matching that applied to full-length reads could not be performed. Sequences were annotated with PyIR, a Python wrapper for IgBLAST v1.9, and V/J genes and CDR3 were assigned using IMGT germline references. Any read was removed if the V/J assignment was weak (E-value above 1e-6), the CDR3 was missing, or the read contained stop codons, out-of-frame junctions, or ambiguous translated residues. A V3J clonotype was defined by an identical inferred V gene, J gene, and CDR3 amino acid sequence. Percentage overlap between repertoires was calculated by dividing the number of shared unique clonotypes by the size of the smaller repertoire. Richness of each repertoire was evaluated using RTK rarefaction, the Chao1 estimator, and Recon v2.1 estimates of unobserved clonotypes. Generation probabilities for all TCRbeta clonotypes obtained by the gDNA method from four donors were computed using OLGA. TCRdb provides this immuneACCESS table in a form limited to in-frame rearrangements. Some clones are lacking; in checked studies, under half of them reflect an unresolved V gene, and why the rest are absent is not known. That table furnishes V, J and clone size, whereas the DNA furnished D and trimming. Present in this sample are about 2 million clones, around 95% of which were seen just once. The ten largest clones take up 0.13% of the sample.

V is pared back by 7 bases and J by 1 base, with 12 bases lying between the germline termini. As encoded in the germline V gene, CDR1 is SNHLY while CDR2 is FYNNEI. Including the terminal cysteine and phenylalanine, the CDR3 comprises 14 residues. Of the read, only the CDR3 DNA is kept; its 42 bases are in frame from base 1. The donors were healthy, HIV-negative adults who had no recently reported acute infections or vaccinations. Only Caucasian adults living in Nashville, Tennessee, USA were represented among the donors. Magnetic negative selection was used to enrich CD4+ T cells, after which naive cells were positively selected on CD45RA and the negative fraction became the memory subset. Blood was collected by leukapheresis, and PBMCs were isolated by Ficoll-Histopaque density gradient centrifugation and then cryopreserved in liquid nitrogen vapor phase. Purity and quantity of every magnetically sorted T cell population were checked by analytical flow cytometry. Genomic DNA was isolated from each sorted fraction and quantified by UV absorbance on a Nanodrop 2000c.

The sequence was collected from a man in his late teens or twenties in good health. Here the chain combines TRBV2 and TRBJ2-3, and possibly TRBD2, on 6 matching bases. The sample taken for sequencing was naive CD4+ T cells sorted from blood. In light of the paper, this sample's cell subset or site label describes: CD45RA+ positively selected. CDR3 loop: CASIRASGTDTQYF. In nucleotides, the sequence is TGTGCCAGCATTCGTGCTAGCGGCACAGATACGCAGTATTTT.